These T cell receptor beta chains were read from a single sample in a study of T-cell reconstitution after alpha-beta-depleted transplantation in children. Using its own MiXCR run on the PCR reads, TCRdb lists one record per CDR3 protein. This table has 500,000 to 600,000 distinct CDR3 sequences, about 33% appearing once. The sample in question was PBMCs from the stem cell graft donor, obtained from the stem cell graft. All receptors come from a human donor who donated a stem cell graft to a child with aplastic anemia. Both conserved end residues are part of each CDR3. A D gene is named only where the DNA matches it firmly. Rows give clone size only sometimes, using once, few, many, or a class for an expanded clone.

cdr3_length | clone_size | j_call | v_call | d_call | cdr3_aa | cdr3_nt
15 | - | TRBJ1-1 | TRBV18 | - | CASFTRREKGTEAFF | TGTGCCAGCTTCACGAGGAGGGAGAAAGGCACTGAAGCTTTCTTT
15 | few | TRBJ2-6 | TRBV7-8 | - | CASSFENSGANVLTF | TGTGCCAGCAGCTTTGAGAACTCTGGGGCCAACGTCCTGACTTTC
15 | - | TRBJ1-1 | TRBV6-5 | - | CASSWGRTTNTEAFF | TGTGCCAGCAGTTGGGGACGGACGACCAACACTGAAGCTTTCTTT
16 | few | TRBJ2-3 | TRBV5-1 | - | CASSLTTPTVGDTQYF | TGCGCCAGCAGCCTAACGACCCCCACGGTCGGGGATACGCAGTATTTT
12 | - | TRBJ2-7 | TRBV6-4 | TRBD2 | CASASGLYEQYF | TGTGCCAGCGCTAGCGGGCTCTACGAGCAGTACTTC
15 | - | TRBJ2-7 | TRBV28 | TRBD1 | CASIRTGTGNYEQYF | TGTGCCAGCATTCGAACCGGGACAGGGAACTACGAGCAGTACTTC
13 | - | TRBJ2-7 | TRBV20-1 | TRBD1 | CSAWGQGSDEQYF | TGCAGTGCTTGGGGACAGGGATCCGACGAGCAGTACTTC
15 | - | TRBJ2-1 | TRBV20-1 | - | CSARGGELPRSEQFF | TGCAGTGCTAGAGGGGGGGAGCTGCCGCGGAGTGAGCAGTTCTTC
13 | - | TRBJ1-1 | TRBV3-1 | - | CASSRLQGTEAFF | TGTGCCAGCAGCCGGCTCCAGGGCACTGAAGCTTTCTTT
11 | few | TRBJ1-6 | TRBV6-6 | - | CASTKNSPLHF | TGTGCCAGCACGAAGAATTCACCCCTCCACTTT
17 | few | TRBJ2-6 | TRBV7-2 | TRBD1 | CASSGQGAFPGANVLTF | TGTGCCAGCAGCGGACAGGGGGCCTTTCCTGGGGCCAACGTCCTGACTTTC
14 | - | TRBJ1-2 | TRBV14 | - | CASSQGRSSYGYTF | TGTGCCAGCAGCCAAGGCAGAAGCTCCTATGGCTACACCTTC
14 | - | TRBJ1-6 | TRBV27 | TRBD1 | CASAWRDRNSPLHF | TGTGCCAGCGCTTGGCGGGACAGGAATTCACCCCTCCACTTT
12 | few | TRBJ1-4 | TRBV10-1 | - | CAIVLRNEKLFF | TGCGCCATAGTTCTCAGGAATGAAAAACTGTTTTTT
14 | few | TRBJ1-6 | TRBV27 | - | CASSALGGDSPLHF | TGTGCCAGCAGTGCCTTGGGAGGGGATTCACCCCTCCACTTT
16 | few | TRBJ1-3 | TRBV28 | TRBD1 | CASISTGTGSGNTIYF | TGTGCCAGCATTTCCACCGGGACAGGCTCTGGAAACACCATATATTTT
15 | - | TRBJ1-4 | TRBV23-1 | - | CASSHGTAGNEKLFF | TGCGCCAGCAGTCACGGGACTGCGGGCAATGAAAAACTGTTTTTT
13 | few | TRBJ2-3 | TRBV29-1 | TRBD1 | CSVDDRGWNTQYF | TGCAGCGTTGATGACAGGGGATGGAATACGCAGTATTTT
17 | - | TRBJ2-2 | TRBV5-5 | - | CASSLRAGHTNTGELFF | TGTGCCAGCAGCTTGAGGGCAGGCCATACGAACACCGGGGAGCTGTTTTTT
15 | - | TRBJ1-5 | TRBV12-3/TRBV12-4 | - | CASSLGIQGIQPQHF | TGTGCCAGCAGTTTAGGAATACAGGGAATTCAGCCCCAGCATTTT
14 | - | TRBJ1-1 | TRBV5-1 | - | CASSLLVRNTEAFF | TGCGCCAGCAGCTTGCTCGTACGGAACACTGAAGCTTTCTTT
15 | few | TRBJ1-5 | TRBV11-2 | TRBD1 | CASSFQTGGGQPQHF | TGTGCCAGCAGCTTTCAGACAGGGGGCGGTCAGCCCCAGCATTTT
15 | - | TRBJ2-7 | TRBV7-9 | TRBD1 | CASSPGQGISYEQYF | TGTGCCAGCAGCCCCGGACAGGGTATCTCCTACGAGCAGTACTTC
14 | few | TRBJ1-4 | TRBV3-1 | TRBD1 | CASSRRTGNEKLFF | TGTGCCAGCAGCAGACGGACAGGGAACGAAAAACTGTTTTTT
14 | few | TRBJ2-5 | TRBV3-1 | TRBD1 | CASREGQGEWAQYF | TGTGCCAGCAGAGAGGGACAGGGTGAATGGGCCCAGTACTTC
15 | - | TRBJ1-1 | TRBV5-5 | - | CASSLGGLLNTEAFF | TGTGCCAGCAGCTTGGGAGGGCTGTTGAACACTGAAGCTTTCTTT
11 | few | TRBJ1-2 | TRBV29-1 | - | CSVGQSGGYTF | TGCAGCGTTGGACAGTCAGGCGGCTACACCTTC
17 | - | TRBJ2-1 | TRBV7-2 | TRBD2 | CASSFSSGTSGINEQFF | TGTGCCAGCAGTTTTTCTTCCGGGACTAGCGGGATTAATGAGCAGTTCTTC
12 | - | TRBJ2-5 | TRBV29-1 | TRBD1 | CSGRTGQETQYF | TGCAGCGGAAGGACAGGGCAAGAGACCCAGTACTTC
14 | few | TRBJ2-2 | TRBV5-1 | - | CASSTGPNTGELFF | TGCGCCAGCAGCACCGGGCCCAACACCGGGGAGCTGTTTTTT
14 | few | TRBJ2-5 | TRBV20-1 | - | CSARVRSGWETQYF | TGCAGTGCTAGGGTTAGGTCCGGGTGGGAGACCCAGTACTTC
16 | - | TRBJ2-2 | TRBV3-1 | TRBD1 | CASSQGTGDYTGELFF | TGTGCCAGCAGCCAAGGGACAGGGGACTACACCGGGGAGCTGTTTTTT
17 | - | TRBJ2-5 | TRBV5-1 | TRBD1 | CASSTGQGAPGGETQYF | TGCGCCAGCAGTACGGGACAGGGGGCGCCGGGTGGAGAGACCCAGTACTTC
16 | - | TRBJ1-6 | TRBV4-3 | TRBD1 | CASSQDRGQINSPLHF | TGCGCCAGCAGCCAAGATAGGGGACAGATCAATTCACCCCTCCACTTT
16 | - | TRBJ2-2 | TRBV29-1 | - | CSVGALAWKVTGELFF | TGCAGCGTTGGCGCGCTAGCTTGGAAGGTCACCGGGGAGCTGTTTTTT
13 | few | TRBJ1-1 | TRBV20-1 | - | CSAIPVGHPSAFF | TGCAGTGCTATACCGGTGGGACATCCATCAGCTTTCTTT
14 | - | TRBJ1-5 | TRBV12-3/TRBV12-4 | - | CASSSVAGSQPKHF | TGTGCCAGCAGTAGCGTGGCGGGGTCCCAGCCCAAGCATTTT
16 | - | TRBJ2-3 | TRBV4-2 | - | CASSQDGTSVYSPQYF | TGTGCCAGCAGCCAAGATGGGACTTCGGTCTATTCCCCGCAGTATTTT
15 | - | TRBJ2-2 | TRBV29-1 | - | CSVEEGEGITGELFF | TGCAGCGTTGAAGAAGGAGAGGGAATCACCGGGGAGCTGTTTTTT
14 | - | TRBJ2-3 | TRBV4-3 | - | CASSQEGFTDTQYF | TGCGCCAGCAGCCAAGAGGGCTTCACAGATACGCAGTATTTT
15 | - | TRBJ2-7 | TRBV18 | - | CASSRLRGGSYEQYF | TGTGCCAGCTCACGTTTGAGAGGGGGTTCCTACGAGCAGTACTTC
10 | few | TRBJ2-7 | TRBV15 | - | CAQAGDEQYF | TGTGCCCAGGCCGGGGACGAGCAGTACTTC
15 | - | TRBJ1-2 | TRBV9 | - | CASSPPGTTAVGYTF | TGTGCCAGCAGCCCACCAGGGACAACCGCGGTTGGCTACACCTTC
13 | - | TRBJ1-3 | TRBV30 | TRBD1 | CAWILQGADTIYF | TGTGCCTGGATCCTACAGGGGGCAGACACCATATATTTT
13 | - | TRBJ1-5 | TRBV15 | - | CATSRDQNQPQHF | TGTGCCACCAGCAGGGACCAAAATCAGCCCCAGCATTTT
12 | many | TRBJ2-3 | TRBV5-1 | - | CASSLSGDTQYF | TGTGCCAGCAGCTTAAGTGGAGATACGCAGTATTTT
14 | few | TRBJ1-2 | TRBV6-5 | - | CASSFQGRSYGYTF | TGTGCCAGCAGTTTTCAGGGGCGAAGCTATGGCTACACCTTC
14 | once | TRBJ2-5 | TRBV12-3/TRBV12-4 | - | CASSLEGFRETQYF | TGTGCCAGCAGTTTAGAGGGGTTCCGAGAGACCCAGTACTTC
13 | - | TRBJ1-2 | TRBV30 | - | CAAGWEPNYGYTF | TGTGCCGCTGGGTGGGAACCTAACTATGGCTACACCTTC
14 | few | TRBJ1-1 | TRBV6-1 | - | CASNKGGGSTEAFF | TGTGCCAGCAACAAGGGGGGGGGGAGCACTGAAGCTTTCTTT
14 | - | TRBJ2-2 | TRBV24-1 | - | CATERGGNTGELFF | TGTGCCACCGAGAGGGGAGGAAACACCGGGGAGCTGTTTTTT
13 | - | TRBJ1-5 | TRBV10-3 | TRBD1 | CAISQGDNQPQHF | TGTGCCATCAGCCAGGGGGACAATCAGCCCCAGCATTTT
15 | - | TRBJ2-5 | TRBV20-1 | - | CSARDRWPEQETQYF | TGCAGTGCTAGAGATAGGTGGCCAGAACAAGAGACCCAGTACTTC